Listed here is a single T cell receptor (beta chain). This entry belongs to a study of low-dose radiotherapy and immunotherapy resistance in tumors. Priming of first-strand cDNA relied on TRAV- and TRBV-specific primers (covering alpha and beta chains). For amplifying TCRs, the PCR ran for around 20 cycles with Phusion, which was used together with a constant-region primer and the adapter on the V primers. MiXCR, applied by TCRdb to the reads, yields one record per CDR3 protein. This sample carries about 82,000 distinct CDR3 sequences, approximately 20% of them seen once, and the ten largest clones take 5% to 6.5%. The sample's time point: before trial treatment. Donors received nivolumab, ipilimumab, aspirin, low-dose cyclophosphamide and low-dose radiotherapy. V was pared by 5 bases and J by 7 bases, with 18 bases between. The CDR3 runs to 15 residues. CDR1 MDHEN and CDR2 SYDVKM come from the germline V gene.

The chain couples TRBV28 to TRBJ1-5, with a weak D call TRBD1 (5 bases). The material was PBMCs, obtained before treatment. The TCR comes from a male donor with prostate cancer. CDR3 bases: TGTGCCAGCAGTCCGCTTGGGCAGGACATACAGCCCCAGCATTTT. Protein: CASSPLGQDIQPQHF.